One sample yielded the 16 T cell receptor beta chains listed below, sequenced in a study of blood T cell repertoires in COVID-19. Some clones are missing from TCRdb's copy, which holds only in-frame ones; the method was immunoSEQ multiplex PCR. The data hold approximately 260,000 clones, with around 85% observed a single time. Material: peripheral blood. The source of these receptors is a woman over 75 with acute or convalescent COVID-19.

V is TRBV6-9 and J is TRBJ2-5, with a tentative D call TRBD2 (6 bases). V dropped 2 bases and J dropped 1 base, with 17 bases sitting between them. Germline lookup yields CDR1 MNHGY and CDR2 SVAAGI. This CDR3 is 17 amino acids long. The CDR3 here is CASSYPPGGELQETQYF. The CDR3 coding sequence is TGTGCCAGCAGTTATCCCCCCGGGGGAGAACTCCAAGAGACCCAGTACTTC.

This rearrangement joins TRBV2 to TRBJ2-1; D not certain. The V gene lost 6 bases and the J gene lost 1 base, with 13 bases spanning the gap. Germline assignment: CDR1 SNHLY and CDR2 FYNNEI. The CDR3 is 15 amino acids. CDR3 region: CASRSSASSYNEQFF. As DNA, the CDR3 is TGTGCCAGCAGGAGCTCCGCATCTTCCTACAATGAGCAGTTCTTC.

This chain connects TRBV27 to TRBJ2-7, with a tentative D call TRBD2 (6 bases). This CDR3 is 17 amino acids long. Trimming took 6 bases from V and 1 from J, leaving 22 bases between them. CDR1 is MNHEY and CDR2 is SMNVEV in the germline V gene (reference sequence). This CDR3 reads CASSSFGGWGLSYEQYF. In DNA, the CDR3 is TGTGCCAGCAGCTCCTTTGGGGGGTGGGGGTTATCCTACGAGCAGTACTTC.

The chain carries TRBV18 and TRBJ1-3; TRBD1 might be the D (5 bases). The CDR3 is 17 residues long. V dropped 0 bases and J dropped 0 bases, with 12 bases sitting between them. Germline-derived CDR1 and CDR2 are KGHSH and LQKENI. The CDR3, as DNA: TGTGCCAGCTCACCACCGGTAGCGGGGGTCTCTGGAAACACCATATATTTT. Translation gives CASSPPVAGVSGNTIYF. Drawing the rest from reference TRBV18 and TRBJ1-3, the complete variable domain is NAGVMQNPRHLVRRRGQEARLRCSPMKGHSHVYWYRQLPEEGLKFMVYLQKENIIDESGMPKERFSAEFPKEGPSILRIQQVVRGDSAAYFCASSPPVAGVSGNTIYFGEGSWLTVV.

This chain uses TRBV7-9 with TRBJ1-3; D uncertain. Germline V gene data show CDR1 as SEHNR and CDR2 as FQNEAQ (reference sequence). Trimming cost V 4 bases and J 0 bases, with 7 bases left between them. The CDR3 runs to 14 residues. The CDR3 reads CASSSRASGNTIYF. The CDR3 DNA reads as TGTGCCAGCAGCTCGCGTGCCTCTGGAAACACCATATATTTT.

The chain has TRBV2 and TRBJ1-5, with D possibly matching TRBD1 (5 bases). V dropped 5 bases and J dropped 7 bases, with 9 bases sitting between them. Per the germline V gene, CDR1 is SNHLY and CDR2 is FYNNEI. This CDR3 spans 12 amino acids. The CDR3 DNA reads TGTGCCAGCAGTCCAGGGCAACAGCCCCAGCATTTT. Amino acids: CASSPGQQPQHF.

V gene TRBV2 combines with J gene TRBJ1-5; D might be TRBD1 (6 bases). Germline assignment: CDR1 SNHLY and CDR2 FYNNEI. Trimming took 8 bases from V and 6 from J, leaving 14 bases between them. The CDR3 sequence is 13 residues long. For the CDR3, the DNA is TGTGCCAGCCAGATACGGGACACTCAGCCCCAGCATTTT. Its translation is CASQIRDTQPQHF.

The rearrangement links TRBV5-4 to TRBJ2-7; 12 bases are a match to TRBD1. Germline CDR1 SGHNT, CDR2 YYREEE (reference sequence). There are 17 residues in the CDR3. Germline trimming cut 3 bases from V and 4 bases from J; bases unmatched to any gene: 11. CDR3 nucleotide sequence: TGTGCCAGCAGCTCGGGACAGGGGGCGTTAGGTTCTTACGAGCAGTACTTC. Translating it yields CASSSGQGALGSYEQYF.

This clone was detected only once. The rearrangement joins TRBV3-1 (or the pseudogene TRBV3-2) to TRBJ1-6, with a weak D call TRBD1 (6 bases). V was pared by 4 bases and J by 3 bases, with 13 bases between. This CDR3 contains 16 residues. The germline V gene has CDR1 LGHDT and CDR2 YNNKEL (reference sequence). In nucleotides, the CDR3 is TGTGCCAGCAGCCCGCAGACAGGCCTCTATAATTCACCCCTCCACTTT. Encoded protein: CASSPQTGLYNSPLHF.

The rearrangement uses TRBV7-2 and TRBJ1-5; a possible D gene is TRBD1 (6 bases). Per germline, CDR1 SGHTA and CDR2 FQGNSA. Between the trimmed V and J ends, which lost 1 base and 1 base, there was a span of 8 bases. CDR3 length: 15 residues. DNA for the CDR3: TGTGCCAGCAGCTTAGGGGGGCCGAGCAATCAGCCCCAGCATTTT. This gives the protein CASSLGGPSNQPQHF.

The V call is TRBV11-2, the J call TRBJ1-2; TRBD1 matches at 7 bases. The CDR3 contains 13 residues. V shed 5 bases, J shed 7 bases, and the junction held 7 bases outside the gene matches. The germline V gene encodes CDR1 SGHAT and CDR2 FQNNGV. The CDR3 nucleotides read TGTGCCAGCAGCATCGACAGGGTTGGTGGCTACACCTTC. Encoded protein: CASSIDRVGGYTF.

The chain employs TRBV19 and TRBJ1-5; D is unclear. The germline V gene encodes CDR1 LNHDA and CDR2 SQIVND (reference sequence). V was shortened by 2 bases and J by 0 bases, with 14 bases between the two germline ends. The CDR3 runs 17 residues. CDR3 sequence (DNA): TGTGCCAGTAGTATAAGGGCAGGAGGTAATAGCAATCAGCCCCAGCATTTT. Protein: CASSIRAGGNSNQPQHF.

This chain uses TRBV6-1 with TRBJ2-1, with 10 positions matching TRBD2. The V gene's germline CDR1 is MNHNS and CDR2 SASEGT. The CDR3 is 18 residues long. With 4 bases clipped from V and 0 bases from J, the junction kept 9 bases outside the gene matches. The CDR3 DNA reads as TGTGCCAGCAGTGCTTCAGCGGGGGGGACCAGCTCCTACAATGAGCAGTTCTTC. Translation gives CASSASAGGTSSYNEQFF.

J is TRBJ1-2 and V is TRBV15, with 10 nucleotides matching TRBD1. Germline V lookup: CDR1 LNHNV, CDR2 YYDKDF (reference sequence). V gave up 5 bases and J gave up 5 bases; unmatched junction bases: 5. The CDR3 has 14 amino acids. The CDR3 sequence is CATSPTGGGYGYTF. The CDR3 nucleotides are TGTGCCACCAGCCCGACAGGGGGCGGGTATGGCTACACCTTC.

The CDR3 sequence is CATSGTTGQGQETQYF. As DNA, the CDR3 is TGTGCCACCAGTGGGACGACGGGACAGGGACAAGAGACCCAGTACTTC. The chain joins TRBV3-1 (or the pseudogene TRBV3-2) to TRBJ2-5, with 9 bases matching TRBD1. The CDR3 extends over 16 amino acids. Germline V gives CDR1 LGHDT, CDR2 YNNKEL (reference sequence). V lost 10 bases to trimming and J lost 2 bases; unmatched junction nucleotides: 14.

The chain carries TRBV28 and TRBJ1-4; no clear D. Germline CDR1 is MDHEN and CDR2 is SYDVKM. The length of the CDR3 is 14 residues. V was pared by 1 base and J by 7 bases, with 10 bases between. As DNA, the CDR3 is TGTGCCAGCAGTTTATCGGGGTCAGGTGAAAAACTGTTTTTT. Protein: CASSLSGSGEKLFF.